These 2 T cell receptor beta chains share one sample of origin, sequenced in a study of T cell responses to AZD1222 COVID-19 vaccine. The assay was immunoSEQ multiplex PCR, and TCRdb's table has in-frame clones only and misses some. The table has some 130,000 clones, roughly 89% seen once; the top ten hold over 1.5%. The specimen comprised peripheral blood, sampled on day 0 of AZD1222 vaccination. Receptors originate from an adult in good health.

V gene TRBV9 combines with J gene TRBJ1-5, with TRBD1 as a possible D gene (5 bases). Trimming cost V 4 bases and J 4 bases, with 15 bases left between them. CDR1 SGDLS and CDR2 YYNGEE come from the germline V gene. This CDR3 has 15 amino acids. CDR3 loop: CASSPGTWGNQPQHF. Written as DNA, the CDR3 is TGTGCCAGCAGCCCAGGGACCTGGGGTAATCAGCCCCAGCATTTT.

V usage is TRBV27 and J usage is TRBJ1-1, with TRBD1 identical over 10 bases. The CDR3 totals 17 residues. Looked up from germline, CDR1 is MNHEY and CDR2 is SMNVEV (reference sequence). The junction had 15 bases not matched to a gene; V was cut back by 6 bases and J by 5 bases. The CDR3 region is CASSPLTGTGVDTEAFF. CDR3 bases: TGTGCCAGCAGCCCCCTGACCGGGACAGGGGTCGATACTGAAGCTTTCTTT.